A single sample gave rise to the 20 T cell receptor beta chains below, sequenced in a study of blood T cell repertoires in COVID-19 (dated by TCRdb to about 2020). The library was obtained by the immunoSEQ multiplex PCR assay. In its TCRdb copy, this immuneACCESS table keeps in-frame sequences only and misses some clones. Where compared with another copy, unresolved V genes explain less than half of these, and the others have no known cause. In all, the sample holds about 370,000 clones, and 70% to 90% of those were seen once. About 2.9% of the sample rests with the top ten. Sequenced input: peripheral blood. These receptors all stem from a woman aged 25 to 45 with COVID-19, enrolled during active disease.

The V and J genes are TRBV4-1 and TRBJ1-6; D gene unclear. The CDR3 length is 16 residues. V shed 0 bases and J shed 0 bases, with 6 bases lying between them. Germline CDR1 reads MGHRA; CDR2 reads YSYEKL. CDR3 nucleotide sequence: TGCGCCAGCAGCCAAGAGGTGCGCTCCTATAATTCACCCCTCCACTTT. Translated, it gives CASSQEVRSYNSPLHF.

The rearrangement joins TRBV5-8 to TRBJ1-1, with D possibly TRBD1 on 6 matching bases. V lost 10 bases, J lost 11 bases, and 15 bases lay in between. Germline CDR1 and CDR2: SGHTS and YDEGEE. The CDR3 runs 10 residues. The CDR3 spells CAPRGGNAFF. In nucleotides, the CDR3 is TGTGCCCCTAGGGGGGGCAACGCTTTCTTT.

The chain joins TRBV7-2 to TRBJ2-5; 9 nucleotides align to TRBD1. The germline V gene has CDR1 SGHTA and CDR2 FQGNSA. The CDR3 is 14 residues long. The junction had 5 bases not matched to a gene; V was cut back by 4 bases and J by 5 bases. The CDR3 spells CASSSGTGYETQYF. The CDR3 nucleotides read TGTGCCAGCAGCTCCGGGACAGGGTATGAGACCCAGTACTTC.

The gene calls are TRBV28 and TRBJ2-3; the D gene is possibly TRBD1 (5 bases). Trimming took off 8 bases at V and 0 bases at J, with 12 bases between the two ends. CDR1 MDHEN and CDR2 SYDVKM come from the germline V gene. The CDR3 is 14 residues long. CDR3 DNA: TGTGCCAGCCTCAGGGCCGAGAGCACAGATACGCAGTATTTT. Translating gives CASLRAESTDTQYF.

As to this clone: Other nucleotide sequences in the sample specify the same CDR3. This CDR3 reads CASSQDPAGGPDTQYF. In nucleotides, the CDR3 is TGTGCCAGCAGCCAAGACCCGGCGGGGGGCCCAGATACGCAGTATTTT. The chain links TRBV4-2 to TRBJ2-3, with 8 positions matching TRBD2. This CDR3 is 16 amino acids long. V was pared by 0 bases and J by 4 bases, with 6 bases of the junction left unmatched. Germline assignment: CDR1 LGHNA and CDR2 YNFKEQ.

This chain connects TRBV19 to TRBJ1-5; the D gene is possibly TRBD1 (5 bases). V was cut by 1 base and J by 6 bases, with 10 bases left in between. Germline CDR1 reads LNHDA; CDR2 reads SQIVND (reference sequence). This CDR3 contains 14 residues. The CDR3 here is CASSIANGGQPQHF. The CDR3 nucleotides are TGTGCCAGTAGTATAGCTAACGGGGGTCAGCCCCAGCATTTT.

The chain carries TRBV29-1 and TRBJ1-4; TRBD1 aligns across 8 bases. Looked up from germline, CDR1 is SQVTM and CDR2 is ANQGSEA. CDR3 length: 15 amino acids. V lost 4 bases and J lost 7; bases outside the gene matches: 11. As DNA, the CDR3 is TGCAGCGTTGGGGAGGAGGGACAGGAGCTTGAAAAACTGTTTTTT. It is translated as CSVGEEGQELEKLFF.

This clone was counted between two and nine times. The chain has TRBV6-1 and TRBJ1-3, with D possibly matching TRBD1 (5 bases). Trimming left V 2 bases short and J 2 bases short, with 7 bases between. The CDR3 has 14 residues. Germline CDR1 is MNHNS and CDR2 is SASEGT. CDR3 coding DNA: TGTGCCAGCAGTGAAAGGGGCCCTGGAAACACCATATATTTT. Translating it yields CASSERGPGNTIYF.

The CDR3 region has the DNA TGTGCCAGCAGCGAAGGGACTAGCGGGGTAAGGGGGTACGAGCAGTACTTC. Translating gives CASSEGTSGVRGYEQYF. The V call is TRBV7-9, the J call TRBJ2-7; 13 bases fit TRBD2. In germline, CDR1 is SEHNR, CDR2 FQNEAQ (reference sequence). V dropped 5 bases and J dropped 4; count of bases not matched to a gene: 11. This CDR3 is 17 amino acids long.

J is TRBJ1-5 and V is TRBV6-6, with TRBD1 matching over 7 bases. The CDR3 consists of 16 residues. Germline V gene data show CDR1 as MNHNY and CDR2 as SVGAGI (reference sequence). V shed 2 bases, J shed 8 bases, and the junction held 12 bases outside the gene matches. The CDR3 sequence is CASSYLGSGGHEPQHF. In DNA, the CDR3 is TGTGCCAGCAGTTACCTAGGTTCAGGGGGTCACGAGCCCCAGCATTTT.

This chain uses TRBV9 with TRBJ2-1, with D maybe TRBD2 (6 bases). V was shortened by 4 bases and J by 7 bases, with 21 bases between the two germline ends. This CDR3 comprises 16 residues. Germline V lookup: CDR1 SGDLS, CDR2 YYNGEE. The chain's CDR3 is CASSPLFGSQNNEQFF. The CDR3 coding sequence is TGTGCCAGCAGCCCGTTATTCGGGAGCCAGAATAATGAGCAGTTCTTC.

The V gene is TRBV4-3, the J gene TRBJ2-2; 8 positions agree with TRBD2. V was pared by 0 bases and J by 2 bases, with 8 bases of the junction left unmatched. Looked up from germline, CDR1 is LGHNA and CDR2 is YSLEER. This CDR3 has 18 residues. The CDR3 DNA reads as TGCGCCAGCAGCCAAGATAGAGTTGTAGCGGGAAACACCGGGGAGCTGTTTTTT. As protein: CASSQDRVVAGNTGELFF.

The chain joins TRBV24-1 to TRBJ2-5, with TRBD1 as a possible D gene (5 bases). Germline V gene data show CDR1 as KGHDR and CDR2 as SFDVKD. Between the trimmed V and J ends, which lost 10 bases and 0 bases, there was a span of 11 bases. This CDR3 is 13 amino acids long. The CDR3 reads CATNPDNQETQYF. In DNA, the CDR3 is TGTGCCACGAACCCGGACAACCAAGAGACCCAGTACTTC.

The chain employs TRBV27 and TRBJ1-2; D remains ambiguous. There are 16 residues in the CDR3. Looked up from germline, CDR1 is MNHEY and CDR2 is SMNVEV (reference sequence). Trimming shortened V by 0 bases and J by 0 bases, and 11 bases separated the two germline ends. CDR3 DNA sequence: TGTGCCAGCAGTTTATCTCCCAGGACTTCTAACTATGGCTACACCTTC. Protein: CASSLSPRTSNYGYTF.

This clone was recorded once. The chain links TRBV29-1 to TRBJ1-2, with unresolved D. The germline V gene encodes CDR1 SQVTM and CDR2 ANQGSEA. The V end was cut by 3 bases, the J end by 1 base, with 12 bases between. There are 14 residues in the CDR3. The CDR3 here is CSVDSLWSNYGYTF. DNA of the CDR3: TGCAGCGTTGACAGTTTATGGAGTAACTATGGCTACACCTTC.

The rearrangement uses TRBV5-1 and TRBJ2-3; D is uncertain. This CDR3 is built from 13 residues. Germline values: CDR1 SGHRS, CDR2 YFSETQ. V was cut by 2 bases and J by 2 bases, with 6 bases left in between. For the CDR3, the DNA is TGCGCCAGCAGCTTTCAGAACACAGATACGCAGTATTTT. It is translated as CASSFQNTDTQYF. Using reference TRBV5-1 and TRBJ2-3 for the parts outside the CDR3, the full variable domain is KAGVTQTPRYLIKTRGQQVTLSCSPISGHRSVSWYQQTPGQGLQFLFEYFSETQRNKGNFPGRFSGRQFSNSRSEMNVSTLELGDSALYLCASSFQNTDTQYFGPGTRLTVL.

The gene calls are TRBV19 and TRBJ1-1; TRBD1 aligns across 10 bases. This CDR3 spans 15 amino acids. The germline V gene encodes CDR1 LNHDA and CDR2 SQIVND (reference sequence). The trim removed 3 bases at V and 1 base at J, leaving 2 bases unmatched. This CDR3 is CASSIWTGGNTEAFF. In DNA, the CDR3 is TGTGCCAGTAGTATTTGGACAGGGGGGAACACTGAAGCTTTCTTT. Filled out from reference TRBV19 and TRBJ1-1, the complete variable domain reads DGGITQSPKYLFRKEGQNVTLSCEQNLNHDAMYWYRQDPGQGLRLIYYSQIVNDFQKGDIAEGYSVSREKKESFPLTVTSAQKNPTAFYLCASSIWTGGNTEAFFGQGTRLTVV.

Comments on this clone: An end of the junction differs from the germline gene, which may be a read error. V usage is TRBV7-9 and J usage is TRBJ1-4; no reliable D call. Germline V gene sequence: CDR1 SEHNR, CDR2 FQNEAQ (reference sequence). This CDR3 is built from 13 residues. The chain's CDR3 is CASSSHEGGPSNF. The CDR3 DNA is TGTGCCAGCAGCTCGCATGAAGGAGGTCCCTCTAATTTT.

This clone was detected only once. The chain links TRBV4-3 to TRBJ1-2; a weak D match, TRBD1 (6 bases). Trimming shortened V by 5 bases and J by 0 bases, and 13 bases separated the two germline ends. The CDR3 spans 15 residues. Looked up from germline, CDR1 is LGHNA and CDR2 is YSLEER. The CDR3 DNA reads as TGCGCCAGCAGCGGGGGCAGACGTCCTAACTATGGCTACACCTTC. Translated: CASSGGRRPNYGYTF.

The chain carries TRBV27 and TRBJ1-2, with 9 positions matching TRBD1. The CDR3 runs to 13 residues. Germline loops: CDR1 MNHEY, CDR2 SMNVEV (reference sequence). V was pared by 4 bases and J by 8 bases, with 5 bases of the junction left unmatched. The CDR3, as DNA: TGTGCCAGCAGTTGGGACAGGGAGAGAGGCTACACCTTC. As protein: CASSWDRERGYTF.